Below, 14 T cell receptor beta chains from the same sample are listed, as sequenced in a study of blood T cell repertoires in COVID-19 (dated by TCRdb to about 2020). Library preparation was by the immunoSEQ multiplex PCR assay. TCRdb provides this immuneACCESS table in a form limited to in-frame rearrangements. Some clones are lacking; in checked studies, under half of them reflect an unresolved V gene, and why the rest are absent is not known. The sample has more than 200,000 clones on record, 70% to 90% of them singletons. The ten largest clones add up to about a tenth of the sample. Material for sequencing was PBMCs or T cells enriched from blood (not recorded which). The receptors were gathered from a man between 25 and 39 years old who had recovered from COVID-19.

This clone was recorded a few times. The gene calls are TRBV4-2 and TRBJ2-3, with D unresolved. The V end lost 0 bases, the J end lost 6 bases, and 4 bases lay between the germline ends. CDR3 length equals 12 residues. Germline CDR1 reads LGHNA; CDR2 reads YNFKEQ. This CDR3 is CASSQDRDTQYF. The CDR3 DNA is TGTGCCAGCAGCCAAGACCGGGATACGCAGTATTTT.

This clone was detected a few times. The gene calls are TRBV6-5 and TRBJ1-2; TRBD1 might be the D (5 bases). CDR1 and CDR2 from the germline V gene are MNHEY and SVGAGI. CDR3 length: 16 amino acids. Between the trimmed V and J ends, which lost 4 bases and 4 bases, there was a span of 19 bases. The CDR3 here is CASSSGLRGPLYGYTF. The CDR3 DNA reads TGTGCCAGCAGTTCGGGACTCCGGGGACCCCTCTATGGCTACACCTTC.

This rearrangement joins TRBV7-9 to TRBJ2-5, with D maybe TRBD2 (5 bases). Trimming took off 1 base at V and 1 base at J, with 10 bases between the two ends. CDR3 length equals 15 residues. Germline assignment: CDR1 SEHNR and CDR2 FQNEAQ (reference sequence). The CDR3 nucleotides read TGTGCCAGCAGCTTAGTGCCGGGAATCCAAGAGACCCAGTACTTC. Translated, it gives CASSLVPGIQETQYF.

The chain is built from TRBV25-1 and TRBJ1-1; 8 bases line up with TRBD1. Germline V gene lookup returns CDR1 MGHDK and CDR2 SYGVNS. V lost 8 bases to trimming and J lost 5 bases; unmatched junction nucleotides: 7. This CDR3 contains 13 residues. The CDR3 sequence: CASDRGFATEAFF. The CDR3 region has the DNA TGTGCCAGCGACAGGGGATTCGCGACTGAAGCTTTCTTT.

In its sample, this clone was seen once. The J gene is TRBJ2-5, the V gene TRBV28, with D unresolved. This CDR3 is built from 15 residues. CDR1 and CDR2 from the germline V gene are MDHEN and SYDVKM. V shed 5 bases and J shed 3 bases, with 16 bases lying between them. CDR3 protein: CASSNAARGEETQYF. DNA of the CDR3: TGTGCCAGCAGTAATGCCGCCAGAGGAGAAGAGACCCAGTACTTC.

This chain links TRBV12-3 or TRBV12-4 with TRBJ1-2, with D unresolved. This CDR3 contains 12 residues. V lost 5 bases, J lost 5 bases, and 9 bases lay in between. The CDR3 loop is CASSPDQYGYTF. CDR3 DNA: TGTGCCAGCAGTCCAGATCAGTATGGCTACACCTTC.

Here the CDR3 DNA reads TGTGCCAGCAGCTTAGGATTAGGGGGCAATTCACCCCTCCACTTT. It specifies CASSLGLGGNSPLHF. The chain joins TRBV7-2 to TRBJ1-6, with 7 bases fitting TRBD1. Looked up from germline, CDR1 is SGHTA and CDR2 is FQGNSA. The CDR3 totals 15 residues. J was trimmed by 7 bases and V by 1 base; bases with no gene match: 4.

This clone was seen a few times. The gene calls are TRBV4-1 and TRBJ1-2, with TRBD1 as a possible D gene (5 bases). Germline CDR1 reads MGHRA; CDR2 reads YSYEKL. The CDR3 extends over 18 amino acids. Trimming left V 1 base short and J 0 bases short, with 18 bases between. CDR3 nucleotide sequence: TGCGCCAGCAGCCAAGTGATGGGGGGTGGTGTAGCTAACTATGGCTACACCTTC. This translates into CASSQVMGGGVANYGYTF.

Written as DNA, the CDR3 is TGTGCCAGCAGCCAAGATACGAGGCAGAGATTTTTCTTT. Protein sequence: CASSQDTRQRFFF. This sequence joins TRBV14 and TRBJ1-1; D gene ambiguous. Trimming removed 0 bases from V and 13 bases from J, with 15 bases in between. This CDR3 has 13 residues. Germline CDR1 and CDR2: SGHDN and FVKESK.

This clone has a single count. The V gene is TRBV9, the J gene TRBJ2-1, with 10 bases identical to TRBD2. The CDR3 loop spans 17 amino acids. Germline V CDR1 and CDR2: SGDLS, YYNGEE. V was clipped by 4 bases and J by 1 base; unmatched bases: 8. In DNA form, the CDR3 reads TGTGCCAGCAGCTTAACCTTAGCGGGAGGTTCCTACAATGAGCAGTTCTTC. Protein: CASSLTLAGGSYNEQFF.

J is TRBJ2-7 and V is TRBV6-5, with TRBD1 matching 12 bases. The CDR3 is 13 residues long. Germline values: CDR1 MNHEY, CDR2 SVGAGI. The V and J ends lost 9 bases and 4 bases, in that order; junction bases with no gene match: 4. CDR3 sequence (DNA): TGTGCCAGTCGGGACAGGGGGCTATACGAGCAGTACTTC. It is translated as CASRDRGLYEQYF.

The rearrangement links TRBV2 to TRBJ2-1, with TRBD1 as a possible D gene (6 bases). V lost 7 bases, J lost 4 bases, and 14 bases lay in between. Germline CDR1 reads SNHLY; CDR2 reads FYNNEI. The CDR3 extends over 14 amino acids. CDR3 loop: CASNSGRGYNEQFF. The DNA for the CDR3 is TGTGCCAGCAATTCGGGCAGGGGATACAATGAGCAGTTCTTC.

J is TRBJ1-2 and V is TRBV18, with unresolved D. CDR1 is KGHSH, CDR2 LQKENI, per germline. V was pared by 4 bases and J by 6 bases, with 15 bases between. The CDR3 has 14 residues. As DNA, the CDR3 is TGTGCCAGCTCACGATCGAGGGAGGGCAATGGCTACACCTTC. Its protein product is CASSRSREGNGYTF. Filled out from reference TRBV18 and TRBJ1-2, the complete variable domain reads NAGVMQNPRHLVRRRGQEARLRCSPMKGHSHVYWYRQLPEEGLKFMVYLQKENIIDESGMPKERFSAEFPKEGPSILRIQQVVRGDSAAYFCASSRSREGNGYTFGSGTRLTVV.

The chain employs TRBV19 and TRBJ2-7; 9 bases match TRBD2. Germline V gene data show CDR1 as LNHDA and CDR2 as SQIVND (reference sequence). The junction had 6 bases not matched to a gene; V was cut back by 9 bases and J by 3 bases. The CDR3 consists of 13 residues. The CDR3 here is CASSPSGDYEQYF. CDR3 bases: TGTGCCAGCTCACCTAGCGGGGACTACGAGCAGTACTTC.